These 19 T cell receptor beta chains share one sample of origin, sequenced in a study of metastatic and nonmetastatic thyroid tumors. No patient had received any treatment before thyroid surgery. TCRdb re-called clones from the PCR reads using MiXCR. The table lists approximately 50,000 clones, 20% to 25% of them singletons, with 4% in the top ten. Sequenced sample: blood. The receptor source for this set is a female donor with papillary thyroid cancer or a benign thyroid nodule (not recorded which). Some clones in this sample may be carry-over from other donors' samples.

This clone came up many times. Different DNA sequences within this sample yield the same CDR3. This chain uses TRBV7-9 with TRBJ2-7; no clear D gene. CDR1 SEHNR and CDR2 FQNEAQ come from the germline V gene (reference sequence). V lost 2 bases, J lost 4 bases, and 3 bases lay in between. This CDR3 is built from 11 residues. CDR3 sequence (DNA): TGTGCCAGCAGCTTAAGTTACGAGCAGTACTTC. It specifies CASSLSYEQYF.

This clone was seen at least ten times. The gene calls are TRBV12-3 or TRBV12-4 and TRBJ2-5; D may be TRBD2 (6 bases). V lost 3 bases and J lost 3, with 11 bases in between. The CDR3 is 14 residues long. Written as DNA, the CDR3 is TGTGCCAGCAGTTTGCGGGGCTTCGAAGAGACCCAGTACTTC. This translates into CASSLRGFEETQYF.

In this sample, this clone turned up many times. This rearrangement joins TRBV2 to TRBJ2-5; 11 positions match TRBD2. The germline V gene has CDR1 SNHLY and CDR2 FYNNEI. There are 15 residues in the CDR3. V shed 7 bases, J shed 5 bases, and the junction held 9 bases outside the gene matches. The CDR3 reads CASINSGRAGETQYF. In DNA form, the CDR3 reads TGTGCCAGCATTAATAGCGGGAGGGCCGGGGAGACCCAGTACTTC. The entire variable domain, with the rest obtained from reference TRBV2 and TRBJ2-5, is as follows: EPEVTQTPSHQVTQMGQEVILRCVPISNHLYFYWYRQILGQKVEFLVSFYNNEISEKSEIFDDQFSVERPDGSNFTLKIRSTKLEDSAMYFCASINSGRAGETQYFGPGTRLLVL.

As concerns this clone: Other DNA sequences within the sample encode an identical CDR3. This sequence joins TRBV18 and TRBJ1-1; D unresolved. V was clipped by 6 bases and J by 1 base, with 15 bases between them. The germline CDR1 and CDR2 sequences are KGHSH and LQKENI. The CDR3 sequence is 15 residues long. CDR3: CASSSTNRPNTEAFF. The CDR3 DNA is TGTGCCAGCTCCTCCACCAACAGACCGAACACTGAAGCTTTCTTT.

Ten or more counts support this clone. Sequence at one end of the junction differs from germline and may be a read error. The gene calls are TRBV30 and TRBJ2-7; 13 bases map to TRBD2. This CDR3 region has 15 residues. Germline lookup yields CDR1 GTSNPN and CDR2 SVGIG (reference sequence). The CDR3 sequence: CAGRWTSGSSYEQYF. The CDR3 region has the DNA TGTGCCGGGAGGTGGACTAGCGGGAGCTCGTACGAGCAGTACTTC.

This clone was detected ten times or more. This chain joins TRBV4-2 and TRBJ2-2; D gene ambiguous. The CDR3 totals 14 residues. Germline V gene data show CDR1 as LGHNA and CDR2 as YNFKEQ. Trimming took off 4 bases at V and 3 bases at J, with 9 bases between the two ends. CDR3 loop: CASSPPRDTGELFF. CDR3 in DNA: TGTGCCAGCAGCCCCCCAAGGGACACCGGGGAGCTGTTTTTT.

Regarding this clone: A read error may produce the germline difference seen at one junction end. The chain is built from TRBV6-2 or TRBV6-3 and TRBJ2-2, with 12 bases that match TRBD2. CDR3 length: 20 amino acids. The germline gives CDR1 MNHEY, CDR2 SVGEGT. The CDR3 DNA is TGTGCCAGCAGTCACTCGTCAATCCTAGCGGGAGGGGAGGACACGGGGGAGCTGTTTTTT. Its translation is CASSHSSILAGGEDTGELFF.

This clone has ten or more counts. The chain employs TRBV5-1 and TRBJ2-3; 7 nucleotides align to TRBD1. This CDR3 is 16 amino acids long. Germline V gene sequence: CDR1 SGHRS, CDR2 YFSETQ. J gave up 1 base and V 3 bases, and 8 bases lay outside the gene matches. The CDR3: CASSYTRDSGTDTQYF. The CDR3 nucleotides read TGCGCCAGCAGCTATACTCGGGACAGCGGCACAGATACGCAGTATTTT.

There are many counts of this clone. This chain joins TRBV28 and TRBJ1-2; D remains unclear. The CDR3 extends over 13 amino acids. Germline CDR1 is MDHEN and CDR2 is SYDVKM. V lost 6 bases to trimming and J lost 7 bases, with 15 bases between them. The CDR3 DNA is TGTGCCAGCAGCCCACGATGGGTTTCTGGCTACACCTTC. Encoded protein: CASSPRWVSGYTF.

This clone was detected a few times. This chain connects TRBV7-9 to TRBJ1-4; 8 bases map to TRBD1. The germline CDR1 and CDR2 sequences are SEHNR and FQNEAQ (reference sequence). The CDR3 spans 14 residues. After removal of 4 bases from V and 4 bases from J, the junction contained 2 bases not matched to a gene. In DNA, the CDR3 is TGTGCCAGCAGCTGGACAGGGCTTAATGAAAAACTGTTTTTT. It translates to CASSWTGLNEKLFF.

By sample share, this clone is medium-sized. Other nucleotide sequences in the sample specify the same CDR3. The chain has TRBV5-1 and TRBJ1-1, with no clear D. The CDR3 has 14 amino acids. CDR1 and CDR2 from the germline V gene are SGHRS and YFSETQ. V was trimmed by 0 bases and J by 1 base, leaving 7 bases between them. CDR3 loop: CASSLGSQNTEAFF. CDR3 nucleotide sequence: TGCGCCAGCAGCTTGGGTTCCCAGAACACTGAAGCTTTCTTT.

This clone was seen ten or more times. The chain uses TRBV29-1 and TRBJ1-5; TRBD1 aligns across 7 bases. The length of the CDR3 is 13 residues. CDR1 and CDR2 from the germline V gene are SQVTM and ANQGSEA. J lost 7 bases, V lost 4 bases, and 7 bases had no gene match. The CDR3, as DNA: TGCAGCGTTGGCTTTCCAGGGGGACAGCCCCAGCATTTT. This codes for CSVGFPGGQPQHF.

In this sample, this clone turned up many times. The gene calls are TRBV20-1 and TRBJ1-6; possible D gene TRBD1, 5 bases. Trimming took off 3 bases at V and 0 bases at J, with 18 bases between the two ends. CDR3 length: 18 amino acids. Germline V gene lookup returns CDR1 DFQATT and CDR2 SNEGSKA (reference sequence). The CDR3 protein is CSASVPTWGSSYNSPLHF. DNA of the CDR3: TGCAGTGCTAGCGTGCCAACATGGGGGAGCTCCTATAATTCACCCCTCCACTTT.

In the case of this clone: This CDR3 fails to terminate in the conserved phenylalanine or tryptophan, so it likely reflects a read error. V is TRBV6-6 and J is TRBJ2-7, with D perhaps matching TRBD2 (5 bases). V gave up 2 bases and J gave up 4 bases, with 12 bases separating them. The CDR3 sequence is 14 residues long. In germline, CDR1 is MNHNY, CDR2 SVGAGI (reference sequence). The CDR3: CASSYEGFSYEQYL. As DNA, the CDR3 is TGTGCCAGCAGTTACGAGGGTTTCTCATACGAGCAGTACTTA.

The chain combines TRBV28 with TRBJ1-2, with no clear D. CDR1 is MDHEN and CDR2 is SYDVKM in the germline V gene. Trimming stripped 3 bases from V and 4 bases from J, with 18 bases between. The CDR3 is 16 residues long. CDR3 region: CASSFSARTSSYGYTF. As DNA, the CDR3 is TGTGCCAGCAGTTTTTCCGCGCGTACCTCTAGCTATGGCTACACCTTC.

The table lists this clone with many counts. CDR3 nucleotides: TGTGCCAGCATCTTATCGACAGGATCGAACACTGAAGCTTTCTTT. Amino acid sequence: CASILSTGSNTEAFF. The gene calls are TRBV27 and TRBJ1-1; tentatively, D is TRBD1 (6 bases). Germline CDR1 and CDR2: MNHEY and SMNVEV (reference sequence). CDR3 length: 15 residues. The V gene lost 7 bases and the J gene lost 1 base, with 16 bases spanning the gap.

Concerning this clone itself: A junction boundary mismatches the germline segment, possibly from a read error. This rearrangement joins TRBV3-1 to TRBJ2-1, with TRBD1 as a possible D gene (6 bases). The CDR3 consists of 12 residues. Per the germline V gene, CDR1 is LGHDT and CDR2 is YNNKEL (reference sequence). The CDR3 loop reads CASSPRGGEQFF. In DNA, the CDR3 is TGTGCCAGCAGCCCCCGAGGGGGTGAGCAATTCTTC.

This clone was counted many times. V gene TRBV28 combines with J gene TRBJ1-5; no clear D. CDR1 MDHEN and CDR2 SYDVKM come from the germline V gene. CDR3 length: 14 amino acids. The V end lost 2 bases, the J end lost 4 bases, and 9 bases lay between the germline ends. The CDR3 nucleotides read TGTGCCAGCAGTTTAATTCCAGCTAATCAGCCCCAGCATTTT. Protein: CASSLIPANQPQHF.

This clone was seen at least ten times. The CDR3 region has the DNA TGTGCCAGCTCACCACCGCCAGGGAGGGATCAGCCCCAGCATTTT. Its protein product is CASSPPPGRDQPQHF. The J gene is TRBJ1-5, the V gene TRBV18, with TRBD1 as a possible D gene (5 bases). There are 15 residues in the CDR3. Trimming cost V 0 bases and J 5 bases, with 11 bases left between them. Germline CDR1 is KGHSH and CDR2 is LQKENI.